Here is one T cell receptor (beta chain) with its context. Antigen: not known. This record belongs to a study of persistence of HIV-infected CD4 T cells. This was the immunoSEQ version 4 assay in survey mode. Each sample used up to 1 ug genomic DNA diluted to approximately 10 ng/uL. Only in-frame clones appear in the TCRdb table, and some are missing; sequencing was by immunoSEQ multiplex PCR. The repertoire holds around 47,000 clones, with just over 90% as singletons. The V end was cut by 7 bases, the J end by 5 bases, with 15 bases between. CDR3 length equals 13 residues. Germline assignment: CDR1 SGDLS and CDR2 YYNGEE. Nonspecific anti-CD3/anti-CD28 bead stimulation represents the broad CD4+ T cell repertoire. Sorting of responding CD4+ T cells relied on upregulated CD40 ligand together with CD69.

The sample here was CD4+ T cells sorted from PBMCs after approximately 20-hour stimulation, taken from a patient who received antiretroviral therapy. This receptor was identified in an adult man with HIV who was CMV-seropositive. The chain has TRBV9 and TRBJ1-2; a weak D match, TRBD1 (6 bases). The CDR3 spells CASGGALGYGYTF. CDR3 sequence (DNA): TGTGCCAGCGGGGGCGCGCTCGGGTATGGCTACACCTTC.